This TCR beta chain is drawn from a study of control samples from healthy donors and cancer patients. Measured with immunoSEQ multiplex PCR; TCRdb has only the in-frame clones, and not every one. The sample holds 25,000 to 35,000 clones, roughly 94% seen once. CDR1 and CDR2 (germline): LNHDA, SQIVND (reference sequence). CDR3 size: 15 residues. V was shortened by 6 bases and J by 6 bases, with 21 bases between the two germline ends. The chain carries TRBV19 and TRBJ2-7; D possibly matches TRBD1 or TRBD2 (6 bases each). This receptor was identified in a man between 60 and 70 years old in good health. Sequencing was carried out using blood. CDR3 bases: TGTGCCAGTAGATCCGGGGGCGAAATAGGTTTCGAGCAGTACTTC. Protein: CASRSGGEIGFEQYF.